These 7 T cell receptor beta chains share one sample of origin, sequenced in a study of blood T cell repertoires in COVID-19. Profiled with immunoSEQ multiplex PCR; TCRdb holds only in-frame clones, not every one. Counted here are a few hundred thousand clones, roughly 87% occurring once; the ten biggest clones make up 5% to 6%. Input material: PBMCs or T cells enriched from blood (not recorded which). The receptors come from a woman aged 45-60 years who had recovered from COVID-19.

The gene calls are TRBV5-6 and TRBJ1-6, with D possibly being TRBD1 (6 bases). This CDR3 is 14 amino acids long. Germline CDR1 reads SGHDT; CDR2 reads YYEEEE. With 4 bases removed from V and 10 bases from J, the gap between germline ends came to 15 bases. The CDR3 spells CASSLRTAISPLHF. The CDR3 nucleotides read TGTGCCAGCAGCCTTCGGACAGCTATATCACCCCTCCACTTT.

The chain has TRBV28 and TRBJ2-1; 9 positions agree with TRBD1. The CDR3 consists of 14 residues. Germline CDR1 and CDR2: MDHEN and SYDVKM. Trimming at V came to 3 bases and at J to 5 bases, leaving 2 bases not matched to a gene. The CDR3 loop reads CASSFGDRDNEQFF. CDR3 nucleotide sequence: TGTGCCAGCAGTTTTGGGGACAGGGACAATGAGCAGTTCTTC.

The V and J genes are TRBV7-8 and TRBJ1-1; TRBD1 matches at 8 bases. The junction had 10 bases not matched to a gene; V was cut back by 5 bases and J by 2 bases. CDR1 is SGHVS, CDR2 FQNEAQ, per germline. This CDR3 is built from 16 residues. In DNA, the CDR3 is TGTGCCAGCAGCCGGGCCGGACAGGGATTTAACACTGAAGCTTTCTTT. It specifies CASSRAGQGFNTEAFF.

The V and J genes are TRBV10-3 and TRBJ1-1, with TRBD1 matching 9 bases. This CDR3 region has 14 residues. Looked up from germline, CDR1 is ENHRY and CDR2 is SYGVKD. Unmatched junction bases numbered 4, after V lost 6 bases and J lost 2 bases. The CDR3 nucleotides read TGTGCCATCAGAACGGACAGGGGAAACACTGAAGCTTTCTTT. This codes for CAIRTDRGNTEAFF.

The CDR3 region is CASGLGQANTEAFF. For the CDR3, the DNA is TGTGCTAGTGGTCTGGGACAAGCGAACACTGAAGCTTTCTTT. This rearrangement joins TRBV12-5 to TRBJ1-1; TRBD1 is a possible D gene (6 bases). There are 14 residues in the CDR3. Per the germline V gene, CDR1 is LGHNT and CDR2 is FRNRAP. Trimming removed 5 bases from V and 1 base from J, with 11 bases in between.

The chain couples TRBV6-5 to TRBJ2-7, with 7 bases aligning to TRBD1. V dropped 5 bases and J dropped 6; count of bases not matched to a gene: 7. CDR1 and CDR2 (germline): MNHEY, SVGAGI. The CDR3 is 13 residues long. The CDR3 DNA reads TGTGCCAGCAGTCTTGACAGGGTGGGCGAGCAGTACTTC. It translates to CASSLDRVGEQYF.

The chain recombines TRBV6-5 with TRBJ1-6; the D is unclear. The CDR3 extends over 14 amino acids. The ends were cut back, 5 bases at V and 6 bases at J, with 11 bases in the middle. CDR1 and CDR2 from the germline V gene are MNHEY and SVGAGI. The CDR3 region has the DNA TGTGCCAGCAGTCGGACTGCGGGTAATTCACCCCTCCACTTT. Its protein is CASSRTAGNSPLHF.